This T cell receptor beta chain stems from a study of cytomegalovirus exposure and HLA in healthy donors. Overall study results and limits: Within an earlier analysis, most TCR beta V segments proved productive either about 87% or about 30% of the time. Among the sequence variants, a highly shared cluster was likely an artifact of sequencing.

The donors, nominally healthy at sampling, likely had unrecorded immune exposures. Notes on this clone: What it recognizes is unknown.

The CDR3 runs to 15 residues. CDR1 and CDR2 (germline): SGHRS, YFSETQ. V was clipped by 4 bases and J by 0 bases; unmatched bases: 6. This PCR relied on a set of 60 Vbeta primers and 13 Jbeta primers. Produced via immunoSEQ multiplex PCR; TCRdb's table is partial and in-frame only. Among around 120,000 clones, over 60% were seen once, and the ten largest hold less than 3%. The sequence was collected from a woman aged 35 to 49 in good health and CMV-seropositive. The sequenced material came from PBMCs. This chain joins TRBV5-1 and TRBJ2-7; 8 positions match TRBD2. The CDR3 region is CASSISGTSSYEQYF. DNA for the CDR3: TGCGCCAGCAGCATTAGCGGGACTAGCTCCTACGAGCAGTACTTC.